The rows below give T cell receptor beta chains drawn from one sample of a study of early T cells in non-severe SARS-CoV-2 infection. TCRdb fed the 5' RACE reads into MiXCR, producing one record per CDR3 protein. This table has tens of thousands of distinct CDR3 sequences, roughly a tenth appearing once. Sequencing was done on a sample of whole blood. The source of these receptors is an adult who was a healthcare worker with PCR-confirmed SARS-CoV-2 infection or an uninfected control (not recorded which). Each CDR3 is given with its conserved first and last residue. Fields, in order: clone size, D gene, J gene, V gene, CDR3 DNA, CDR3 protein. A D gene is named only where the DNA matches it firmly. Clone size is stated in some rows and not others, as once, few, many or a class when expanded.

size: few
D: .
J: TRBJ1-3
V: TRBV6-2/TRBV6-3
DNA: TGTGCCGGAGGACGAAGCTCTGGAAACACCATATATTTT
CDR3: CAGGRSSGNTIYF

size: few
D: TRBD2
J: TRBJ2-1
V: TRBV5-1
DNA: TGCGCCAGCAGGGATACTAGCGATGAGCAGTTCTTC
CDR3: CASRDTSDEQFF

size: .
D: .
J: TRBJ2-7
V: TRBV11-1
DNA: TGTGCCAGCAGCCCCGGACACCTCTACGAGCAGTACTTC
CDR3: CASSPGHLYEQYF

size: .
D: .
J: TRBJ2-7
V: TRBV6-5
DNA: TGTGCCAGCAGTTACGGGGGGCGGCAGTACTTC
CDR3: CASSYGGRQYF

size: many
D: TRBD1
J: TRBJ2-6
V: TRBV6-9
DNA: TGTGCCAGCAGTCACTCGGGGGACAGGAAGCCCAATGGGGCCAACGTCCTGACTTTC
CDR3: CASSHSGDRKPNGANVLTF

size: few
D: .
J: TRBJ2-4
V: TRBV29-1
DNA: TGCAGCGTTGACCCGGGAGAAAACATTCAGTACTTC
CDR3: CSVDPGENIQYF

size: few
D: TRBD2
J: TRBJ2-1
V: TRBV5-1
DNA: TGCGCCAGCAGCCCTTGGGCTAGCGGGAGCAATGAGCAGTTCTTC
CDR3: CASSPWASGSNEQFF

size: many
D: TRBD2
J: TRBJ2-7
V: TRBV29-1
DNA: TGCAGCGTTGAAGTAGTCGCGTTGGCTAGCGGGTTCCTCTACGAGCAGTACTTC
CDR3: CSVEVVALASGFLYEQYF

size: many
D: TRBD2
J: TRBJ2-1
V: TRBV7-9
DNA: TGTGCCAGCAGCTTCGGTAGCGGGAGCCCCTACAATGAGCAGTTCTTC
CDR3: CASSFGSGSPYNEQFF

size: once
D: .
J: TRBJ2-1
V: TRBV20-1
DNA: TGCAGTGCTAGAGGATACAAGGAGCAGTTCTTC
CDR3: CSARGYKEQFF

size: few
D: .
J: TRBJ2-5
V: TRBV7-3
DNA: TGTGCCAGCAGCCCCCCCGCCAGAGGAGAGACCCAGTACTTC
CDR3: CASSPPARGETQYF

size: few
D: TRBD1
J: TRBJ2-7
V: TRBV20-1
DNA: TGCAGTGCGCACCGGGACAGGTCGGACGAGCAGTACTTC
CDR3: CSAHRDRSDEQYF

size: .
D: .
J: TRBJ1-1
V: TRBV20-1
DNA: TGCAGTGCTCCGCGCCCGGGAAGCCAACGGGGGCACACTGAAGCTTTCTTT
CDR3: CSAPRPGSQRGHTEAFF

size: .
D: .
J: TRBJ1-2
V: TRBV29-1
DNA: TGCAGCGTTGATCAGGGTGAAGGCTATGGCTACACCTTC
CDR3: CSVDQGEGYGYTF

size: .
D: TRBD2
J: TRBJ2-3
V: TRBV18
DNA: TGTGCCAGCTCACCACCGGGACTAGCGGGAGATACGCAGTATTTT
CDR3: CASSPPGLAGDTQYF

size: few
D: .
J: TRBJ2-2
V: TRBV29-1
DNA: TGCAGCACTTGGACAGCGAACACCGGGGAGCTGTTTTTT
CDR3: CSTWTANTGELFF

size: many
D: .
J: TRBJ2-7
V: TRBV29-1
DNA: TGCAGCGTTGTCAGGAGTCGGGGGTCCTACGAGCAGTACTTC
CDR3: CSVVRSRGSYEQYF

size: many
D: TRBD1
J: TRBJ2-3
V: TRBV20-1
DNA: TGCAGTGCTAGCGGGACAGGGGCAGATACGCAGTATTTT
CDR3: CSASGTGADTQYF

size: few
D: .
J: TRBJ2-1
V: TRBV29-1
DNA: TGCAGCGTTGATGGGGGTTTCAATGAGCAGTTCTTC
CDR3: CSVDGGFNEQFF

size: .
D: .
J: TRBJ1-3
V: TRBV20-1
DNA: TGCAGTGCTAGAGGTCCCAGGGGCCCTGGAAACACCATATATTTT
CDR3: CSARGPRGPGNTIYF

size: many
D: TRBD2
J: TRBJ2-3
V: TRBV7-6
DNA: TGTGCCAGCAGCTTGGGGGGGAGCCCTAGCACAGATACGCAGTATTTT
CDR3: CASSLGGSPSTDTQYF

size: many
D: TRBD1
J: TRBJ2-1
V: TRBV6-2/TRBV6-3
DNA: TGTGCCAGCATCATGACAGGGCTGGGTGAGCAGTTCTTC
CDR3: CASIMTGLGEQFF

size: .
D: .
J: TRBJ2-5
V: TRBV29-1
DNA: TGCAGGGCGACGGAAAAAGAGACCCAGTACTTC
CDR3: CRATEKETQYF

size: .
D: TRBD1
J: TRBJ1-6
V: TRBV27
DNA: TGTGCCAGCAGTTGGGGGACAGATTCACCCCTCCACTTT
CDR3: CASSWGTDSPLHF

size: .
D: .
J: TRBJ2-1
V: TRBV2
DNA: TGTGCCAGTAGGGAGGTCGGATACAATGAGCAGTTCTTC
CDR3: CASREVGYNEQFF

size: medium-sized
D: TRBD1
J: TRBJ2-7
V: TRBV19
DNA: TGTGCCAGTAGTATGCAGGACAGGACCTACGAGCAGTACTTC
CDR3: CASSMQDRTYEQYF

size: many
D: .
J: TRBJ1-2
V: TRBV7-9
DNA: TGTGCCAGCAGCTTAGGTCGGCCGATTAACGGCTATGGCTACACCTTC
CDR3: CASSLGRPINGYGYTF

size: many
D: .
J: TRBJ2-3
V: TRBV18
DNA: TGTGCCAGCTCACCACGGCCGAGCACAGATACGCAGTATTTT
CDR3: CASSPRPSTDTQYF

size: few
D: .
J: TRBJ1-1
V: TRBV19
DNA: TGTGCCAGTTTGCAGGAGGGGACTGAAGCTTTCTTT
CDR3: CASLQEGTEAFF

size: many
D: TRBD2
J: TRBJ2-5
V: TRBV7-3
DNA: TGTGCCAGCAGCTTAGGGACTAGCGTTTCCGAGACCCAGTACTTC
CDR3: CASSLGTSVSETQYF

size: .
D: .
J: TRBJ1-1
V: TRBV5-1
DNA: TGCGCCAGCGCTACTACGGGCCCCAGCTTTATGGGTGAAGCTTTCTTT
CDR3: CASATTGPSFMGEAFF

size: .
D: .
J: TRBJ2-4
V: TRBV11-2
DNA: TGTGCCAGCAGCCGGAATTATTGGTCTGGGGAAAACATTCAGTACTTC
CDR3: CASSRNYWSGENIQYF

size: .
D: .
J: TRBJ1-2
V: TRBV6-1
DNA: TGTGCCAGCAGTGATGCCACAGGAAACTATGGCTACACCTTC
CDR3: CASSDATGNYGYTF

size: many
D: .
J: TRBJ2-1
V: TRBV20-1
DNA: TGCAGTGCTTCCAAGGACTACAGCAATGAGCAGTTCTTC
CDR3: CSASKDYSNEQFF

size: many
D: .
J: TRBJ1-5
V: TRBV5-1
DNA: TGCGCCAGCAGGGACGACCCGGATCAGCCCCAGCATTTT
CDR3: CASRDDPDQPQHF

size: few
D: .
J: TRBJ1-5
V: TRBV12-3/TRBV12-4
DNA: TGTGCCAGCAGTTTATCACAGGGCTCTTCTCCCCAGCATTTT
CDR3: CASSLSQGSSPQHF

size: .
D: TRBD2
J: TRBJ2-3
V: TRBV4-3
DNA: TGCGCCAGCAGCCAGCGGGAGCACAGCACAGATACGCAGTATTTT
CDR3: CASSQREHSTDTQYF

size: few
D: .
J: TRBJ2-3
V: TRBV6-2/TRBV6-3
DNA: TGTGCCAGCAGTACCCGACCGGATACGCAGTATTTT
CDR3: CASSTRPDTQYF

size: few
D: TRBD1
J: TRBJ2-5
V: TRBV12-3/TRBV12-4
DNA: TGTGCCAGCAGTGGAAGGAGGACAGGGCGAGAGACCCAGTACTTC
CDR3: CASSGRRTGRETQYF

size: many
D: .
J: TRBJ2-3
V: TRBV7-2
DNA: TGTGCCAGCAGCTTAAGTTCGGTCTCTAGCACAGATACGCAGTATTTT
CDR3: CASSLSSVSSTDTQYF

size: .
D: .
J: TRBJ1-1
V: TRBV4-2
DNA: TGTGCCAGCAGCCGAAGGGGTGGGGGGCTTGACACTGAAGCTTTCTTT
CDR3: CASSRRGGGLDTEAFF

size: few
D: TRBD1
J: TRBJ2-3
V: TRBV27
DNA: TGTGCCAGCAGTCCCCGGACAGGGGTGGCAGATACGCAGTATTTT
CDR3: CASSPRTGVADTQYF

size: many
D: .
J: TRBJ2-5
V: TRBV29-1
DNA: TGCAGCGTTGAGTTCTGGTACCAAGAGACCCAGTACTTC
CDR3: CSVEFWYQETQYF

size: .
D: TRBD1
J: TRBJ1-2
V: TRBV4-1
DNA: TGCGCCAGCAGCCAAGGACAGGGGGCCCTCTATGGCTACACCTTC
CDR3: CASSQGQGALYGYTF

size: .
D: TRBD1
J: TRBJ2-1
V: TRBV7-3
DNA: TGTGCCAGCAGCCCGACATCAGGGGGCGAGCAGTTCTTC
CDR3: CASSPTSGGEQFF

size: many
D: TRBD2
J: TRBJ2-7
V: TRBV3-1
DNA: TGTGCCAGCAGCCGTTCTAGCGGACTCTCCTACGAGCAGTACTTC
CDR3: CASSRSSGLSYEQYF

size: many
D: .
J: TRBJ2-1
V: TRBV11-2
DNA: TGTGCCAGCAGCTTAGATTGGGGTAATGAGCAGTTCTTC
CDR3: CASSLDWGNEQFF

size: .
D: TRBD2
J: TRBJ2-7
V: TRBV13
DNA: TGTGCCAGCAGCTTAGGTCGACTAGCGGGAGAATACGAGCAGTACTTC
CDR3: CASSLGRLAGEYEQYF

size: many
D: TRBD2
J: TRBJ2-5
V: TRBV9
DNA: TGTGCCAGCAGCCCAAGCGGGAGGGCCAAAGAGACCCAGTACTTC
CDR3: CASSPSGRAKETQYF

size: .
D: TRBD1
J: TRBJ2-7
V: TRBV12-3/TRBV12-4
DNA: TGTGCCAGCAGTTTACAACAGGGGGCCATCGGGCACGAGCAGTACTTC
CDR3: CASSLQQGAIGHEQYF

size: .
D: TRBD2
J: TRBJ2-1
V: TRBV5-1
DNA: TGCGCCAGCAGCTTGGTGCTGAGCGGGAGTGGCGATGAGCAGTTCTTC
CDR3: CASSLVLSGSGDEQFF

size: few
D: .
J: TRBJ2-7
V: TRBV12-3/TRBV12-4
DNA: TGTGCCAGCAGTTTAACCAGCGGACTTTCCTACGAGCAGTACTTC
CDR3: CASSLTSGLSYEQYF

size: many
D: .
J: TRBJ2-2
V: TRBV9
DNA: TGTGCCAGCAGCGCTCGGGTCACGAACACCGGGGAGCTGTTTTTT
CDR3: CASSARVTNTGELFF

size: few
D: .
J: TRBJ1-5
V: TRBV2
DNA: TGTGCCAGCAGTGACGCGGGGTACCGAAGCAATCAGCCCCAGCATTTT
CDR3: CASSDAGYRSNQPQHF

size: many
D: .
J: TRBJ1-2
V: TRBV7-2
DNA: TGTGCCAGCAGCTCCATGCACTATGGCTACACCTTC
CDR3: CASSSMHYGYTF